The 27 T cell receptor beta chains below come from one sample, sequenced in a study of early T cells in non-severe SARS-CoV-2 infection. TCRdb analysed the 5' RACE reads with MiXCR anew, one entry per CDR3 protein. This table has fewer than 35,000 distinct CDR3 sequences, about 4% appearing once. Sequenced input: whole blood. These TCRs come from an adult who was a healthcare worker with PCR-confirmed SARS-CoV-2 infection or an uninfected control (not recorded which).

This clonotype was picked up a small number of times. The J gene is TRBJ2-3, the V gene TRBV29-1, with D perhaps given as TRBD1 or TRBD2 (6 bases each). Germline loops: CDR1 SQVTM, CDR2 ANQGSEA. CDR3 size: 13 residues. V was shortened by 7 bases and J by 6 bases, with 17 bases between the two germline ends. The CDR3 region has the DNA TGCAGCGCCAGGGGACTGCTTAGGGATACGCAGTATTTT. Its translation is CSARGLLRDTQYF.

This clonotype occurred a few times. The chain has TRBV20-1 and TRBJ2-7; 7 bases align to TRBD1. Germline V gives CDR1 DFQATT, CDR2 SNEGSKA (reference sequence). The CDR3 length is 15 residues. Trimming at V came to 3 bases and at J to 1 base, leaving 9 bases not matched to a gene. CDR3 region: CSASPLTGDSYEQYF. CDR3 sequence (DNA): TGCAGTGCTAGCCCCCTCACAGGGGATTCCTACGAGCAGTACTTC.

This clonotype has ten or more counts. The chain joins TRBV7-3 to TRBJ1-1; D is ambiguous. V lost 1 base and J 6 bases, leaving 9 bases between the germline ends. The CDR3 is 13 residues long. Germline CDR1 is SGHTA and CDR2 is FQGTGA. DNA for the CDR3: TGTGCCAGCAGCTTAATTAGAAGCTCTGAAGCTTTCTTT. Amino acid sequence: CASSLIRSSEAFF.

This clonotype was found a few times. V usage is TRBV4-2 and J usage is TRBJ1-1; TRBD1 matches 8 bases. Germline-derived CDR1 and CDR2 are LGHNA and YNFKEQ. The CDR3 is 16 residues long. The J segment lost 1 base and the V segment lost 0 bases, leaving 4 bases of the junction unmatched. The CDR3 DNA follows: TGTGCCAGCAGCCAAGAGACAGGGGTTAGGAACACTGAAGCTTTCTTT. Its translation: CASSQETGVRNTEAFF.

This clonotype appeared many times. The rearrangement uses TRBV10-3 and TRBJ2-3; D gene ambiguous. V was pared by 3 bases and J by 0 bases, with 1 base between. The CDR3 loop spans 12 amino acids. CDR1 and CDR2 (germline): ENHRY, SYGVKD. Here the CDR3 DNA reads TGTGCCATCAGTGACAGCACAGATACGCAGTATTTT. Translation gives CAISDSTDTQYF.

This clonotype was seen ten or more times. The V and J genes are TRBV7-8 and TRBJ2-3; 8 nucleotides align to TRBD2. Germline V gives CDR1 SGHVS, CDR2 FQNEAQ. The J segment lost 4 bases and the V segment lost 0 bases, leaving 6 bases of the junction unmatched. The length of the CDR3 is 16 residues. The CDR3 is CASSLALSGKADTQYF. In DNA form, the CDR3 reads TGTGCCAGCAGCTTAGCGCTTAGCGGGAAGGCAGATACGCAGTATTTT.

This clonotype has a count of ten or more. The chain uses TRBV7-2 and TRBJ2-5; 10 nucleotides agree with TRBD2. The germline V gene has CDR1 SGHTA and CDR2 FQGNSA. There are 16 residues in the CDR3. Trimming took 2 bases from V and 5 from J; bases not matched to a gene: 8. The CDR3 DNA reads TGTGCCAGCAGCTTATACAGCGGGAGGGCCGGTGAGACCCAGTACTTC. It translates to CASSLYSGRAGETQYF.

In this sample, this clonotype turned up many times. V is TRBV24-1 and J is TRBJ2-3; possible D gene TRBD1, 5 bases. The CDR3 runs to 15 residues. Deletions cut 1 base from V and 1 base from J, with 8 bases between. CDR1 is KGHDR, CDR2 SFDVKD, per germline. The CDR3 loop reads CATSDLRRGTDTQYF. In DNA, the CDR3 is TGTGCCACCAGTGATTTACGCAGGGGCACAGATACGCAGTATTTT.

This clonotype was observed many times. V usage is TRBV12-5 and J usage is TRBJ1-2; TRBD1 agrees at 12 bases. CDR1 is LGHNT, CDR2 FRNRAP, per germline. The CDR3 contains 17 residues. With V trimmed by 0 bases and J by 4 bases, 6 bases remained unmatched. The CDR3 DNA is TGTGCTAGTGGTTTGGTACGCGGGACAGGGGGCGCCTATGGCTACACCTTC. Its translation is CASGLVRGTGGAYGYTF.

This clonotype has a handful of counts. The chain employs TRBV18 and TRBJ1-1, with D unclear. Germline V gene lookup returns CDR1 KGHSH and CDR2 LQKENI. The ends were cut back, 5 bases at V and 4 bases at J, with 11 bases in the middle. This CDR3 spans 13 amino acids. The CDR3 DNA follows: TGTGCCAGCTCATCTCAGGAGGGCACTGAAGCTTTCTTT. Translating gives CASSSQEGTEAFF. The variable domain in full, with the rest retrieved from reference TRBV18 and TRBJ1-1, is NAGVMQNPRHLVRRRGQEARLRCSPMKGHSHVYWYRQLPEEGLKFMVYLQKENIIDESGMPKERFSAEFPKEGPSILRIQQVVRGDSAAYFCASSSQEGTEAFFGQGTRLTVV.

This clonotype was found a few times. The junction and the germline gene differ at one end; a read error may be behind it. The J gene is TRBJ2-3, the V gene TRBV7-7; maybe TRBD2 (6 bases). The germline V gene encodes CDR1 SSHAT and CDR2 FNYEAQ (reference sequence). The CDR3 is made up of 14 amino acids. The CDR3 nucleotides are TGTGCTAGCAGCTTAGGAGAGGGAGGCGATACGCAGTATTTT. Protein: CASSLGEGGDTQYF.

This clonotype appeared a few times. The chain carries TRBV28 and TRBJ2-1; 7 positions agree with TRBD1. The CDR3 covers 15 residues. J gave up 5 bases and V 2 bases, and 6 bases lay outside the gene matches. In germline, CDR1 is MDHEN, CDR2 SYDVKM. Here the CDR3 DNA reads TGTGCCAGCAGTTTAATGGGACAGAGGAACAATGAGCAGTTCTTC. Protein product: CASSLMGQRNNEQFF.

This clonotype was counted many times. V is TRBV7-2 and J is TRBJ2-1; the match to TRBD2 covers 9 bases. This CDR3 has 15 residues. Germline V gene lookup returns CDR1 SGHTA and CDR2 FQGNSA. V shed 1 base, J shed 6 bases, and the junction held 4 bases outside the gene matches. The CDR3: CASSLELAGVNEQFF. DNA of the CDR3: TGTGCCAGCAGCTTAGAATTAGCGGGAGTCAATGAGCAGTTCTTC.

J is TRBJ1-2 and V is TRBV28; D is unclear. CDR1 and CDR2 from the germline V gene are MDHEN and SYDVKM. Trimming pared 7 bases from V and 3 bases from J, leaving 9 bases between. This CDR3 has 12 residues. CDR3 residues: CASNGNHYGYTF. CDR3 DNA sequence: TGTGCCAGCAATGGGAATCACTATGGCTACACCTTC.

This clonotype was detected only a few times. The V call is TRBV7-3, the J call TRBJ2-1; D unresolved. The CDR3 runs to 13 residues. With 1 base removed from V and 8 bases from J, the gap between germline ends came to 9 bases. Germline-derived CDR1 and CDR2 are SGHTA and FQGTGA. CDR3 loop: CASSLRNDHEQFF. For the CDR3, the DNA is TGTGCCAGCAGCTTAAGGAACGACCATGAGCAGTTCTTC.

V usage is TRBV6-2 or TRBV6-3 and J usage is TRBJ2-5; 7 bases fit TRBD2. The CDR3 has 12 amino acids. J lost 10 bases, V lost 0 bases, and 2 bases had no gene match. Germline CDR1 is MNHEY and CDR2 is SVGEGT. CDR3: CASSYSAGNQYF. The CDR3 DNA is TGTGCCAGCAGTTACTCAGCGGGGAACCAGTACTTC.

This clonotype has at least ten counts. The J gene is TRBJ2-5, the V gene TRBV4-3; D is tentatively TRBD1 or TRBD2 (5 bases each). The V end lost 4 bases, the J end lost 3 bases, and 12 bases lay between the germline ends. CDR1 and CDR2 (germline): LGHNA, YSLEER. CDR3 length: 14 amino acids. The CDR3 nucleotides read TGCGCCAGCAGCCCGACGGGACGTGAAGAGACCCAGTACTTC. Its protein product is CASSPTGREETQYF.

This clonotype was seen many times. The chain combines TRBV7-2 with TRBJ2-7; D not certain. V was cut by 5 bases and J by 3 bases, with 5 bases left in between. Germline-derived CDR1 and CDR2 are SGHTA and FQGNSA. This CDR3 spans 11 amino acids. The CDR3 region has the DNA TGTGCCAGCAGCCCTAACTACGAGCAGTACTTC. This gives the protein CASSPNYEQYF.

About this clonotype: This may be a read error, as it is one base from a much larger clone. The CDR3 DNA is TGCAGTGCTAGAGATCCCCAGGCTAACACTGAAGCTTTCTTT. Its protein is CSARDPQANTEAFF. The V gene is TRBV20-1, the J gene TRBJ1-1; the D is unclear. V was cut by 0 bases and J by 2 bases, with 10 bases left in between. Germline lookup yields CDR1 DFQATT and CDR2 SNEGSKA (reference sequence). The CDR3 has 14 amino acids.

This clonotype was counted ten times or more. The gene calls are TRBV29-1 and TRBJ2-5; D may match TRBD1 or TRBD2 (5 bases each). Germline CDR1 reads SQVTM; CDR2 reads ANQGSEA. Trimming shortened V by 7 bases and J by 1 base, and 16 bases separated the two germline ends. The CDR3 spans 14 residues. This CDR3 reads CSAAIQGRQETQYF. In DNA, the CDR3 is TGCAGCGCCGCGATTCAGGGACGCCAAGAGACCCAGTACTTC.

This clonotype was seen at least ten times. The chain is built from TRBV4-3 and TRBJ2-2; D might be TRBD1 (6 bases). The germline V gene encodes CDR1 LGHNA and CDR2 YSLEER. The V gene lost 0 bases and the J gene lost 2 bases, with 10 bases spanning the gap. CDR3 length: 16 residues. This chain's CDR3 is CASSQDRDINTGELFF. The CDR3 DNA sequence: TGCGCCAGCAGCCAAGATAGGGACATTAACACCGGGGAGCTGTTTTTT.

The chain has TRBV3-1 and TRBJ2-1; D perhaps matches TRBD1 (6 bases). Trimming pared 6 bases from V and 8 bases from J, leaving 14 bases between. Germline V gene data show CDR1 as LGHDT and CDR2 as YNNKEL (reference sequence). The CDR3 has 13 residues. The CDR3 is CASSPSGVDEQFF. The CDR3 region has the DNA TGTGCCAGCAGTCCTTCAGGGGTGGATGAGCAGTTCTTC.

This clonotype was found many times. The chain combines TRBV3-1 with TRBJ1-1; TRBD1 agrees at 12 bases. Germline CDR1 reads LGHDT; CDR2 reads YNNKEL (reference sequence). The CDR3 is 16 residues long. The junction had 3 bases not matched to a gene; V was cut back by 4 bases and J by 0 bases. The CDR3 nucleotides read TGTGCCAGCAGCCCCGGGACAGGGGGCATGAACACTGAAGCTTTCTTT. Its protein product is CASSPGTGGMNTEAFF. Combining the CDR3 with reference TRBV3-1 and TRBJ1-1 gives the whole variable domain DTAVSQTPKYLVTQMGNDKSIKCEQNLGHDTMYWYKQDSKKFLKIMFSYNNKELIINETVPNRFSPKSPDKAHLNLHINSLELGDSAVYFCASSPGTGGMNTEAFFGQGTRLTVV.

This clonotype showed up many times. The CDR3 DNA is TGTGCCAGCAGCTTAGGGCAGGGAGAGACCCAGTACTTC. This translates into CASSLGQGETQYF. The chain links TRBV13 to TRBJ2-5; maybe TRBD1 (5 bases). Germline V gives CDR1 PRHDT, CDR2 FYEKMQ (reference sequence). There are 13 residues in the CDR3. V was clipped by 0 bases and J by 4 bases, with 6 bases between them. Based on the CDR3 plus reference TRBV13 and TRBJ2-5, the full variable domain is AAGVIQSPRHLIKEKRETATLKCYPIPRHDTVYWYQQGPGQDPQFLISFYEKMQSDKGSIPDRFSAQQFSDYHSELNMSSLELGDSALYFCASSLGQGETQYFGPGTRLLVL.

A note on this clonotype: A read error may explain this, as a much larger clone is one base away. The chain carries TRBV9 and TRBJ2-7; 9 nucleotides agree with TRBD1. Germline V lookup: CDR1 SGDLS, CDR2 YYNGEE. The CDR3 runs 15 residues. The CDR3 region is CASSPGQGSSYEQNF. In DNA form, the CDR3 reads TGTGCCAGCAGCCCGGGACAGGGAAGCTCCTACGAGCAGAACTTC.

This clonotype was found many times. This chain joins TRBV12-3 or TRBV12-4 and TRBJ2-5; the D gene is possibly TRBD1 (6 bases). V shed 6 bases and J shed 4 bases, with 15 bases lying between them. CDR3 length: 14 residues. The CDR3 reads CASSARGWRETQYF. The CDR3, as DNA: TGTGCCAGCAGCGCTAGGGGGTGGAGAGAGACCCAGTACTTC.

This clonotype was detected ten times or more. Written as DNA, the CDR3 is TGTGCCAGCAGTCCGTGGGACCTCTATGGCTACACCTTC. This gives the protein CASSPWDLYGYTF. The chain combines TRBV6-6 with TRBJ1-2, with D possibly being TRBD1 (5 bases). From germline, CDR1 is MNHNY and CDR2 SVGAGI (reference sequence). The V and J ends lost 5 bases and 4 bases respectively, with 11 bases between them. This CDR3 is built from 13 residues.